The entry that follows covers one T cell receptor (beta chain) sequence. Its antigen is as yet unknown. Running of the v3.0 immunoSEQ assay took place at survey level. Data came from immunoSEQ multiplex PCR; TCRdb stores just in-frame clones and leaves some out. The repertoire has approximately 1,800 clones, 85% to 90% of them found once; the top ten carry about 3.8%. This sample was included in a study of long-term antiretroviral therapy in people with HIV. The study, taken as a whole, reports: Diversity measured after ART increased yet remained under transplant donor controls. ART adherence, viral resistance and therapy changes went unrecorded.

Amounts of about 0.85-10 million cryopreserved PBMC were held in the samples before DNA extraction. V trimming: 3 bases; J trimming: 6 bases; junction bases outside the gene matches: 8. There are 16 residues in the CDR3. CDR1 is SGHNT, CDR2 YENEEA, per germline. The specimen was unsorted PBMCs, collected 0.7 years after starting antiretroviral therapy. This TCR was recovered from a woman aged 45-60 years with HIV. The V call is TRBV11-3, the J call TRBJ2-2; TRBD1 matches at 9 bases. The CDR3 DNA reads as TGTGCCAGCAGCTTGCGGACAGGGGATAGCGCCGGGGAGCTGTTTTTT. It codes for CASSLRTGDSAGELFF. The full variable domain, with the rest looked up from reference TRBV11-3 and TRBJ2-2, is EAGVVQSPRYKIIEKKQPVAFWCNPISGHNTLYWYLQNLGQGPELLIRYENEEAVDDSQLPKDRFSAERLKGVDSTLKIQPAELGDSAVYLCASSLRTGDSAGELFFGEGSRLTVL.